These 3 T cell receptor beta chains share one sample of origin, sequenced in a study of blood T cell repertoires in COVID-19. The data were produced by immunoSEQ multiplex PCR, yet TCRdb's version contains in-frame clones alone and is incomplete. The repertoire holds 140,000 to 150,000 clones, with around 84% as singletons. Source material: PBMCs or T cells enriched from blood (not recorded which). The receptors here all came from a woman aged 50 to 60 who had been exposed to COVID-19.

With respect to this clone: Other DNA variants within this sample encode the same CDR3. The chain uses TRBV9 and TRBJ2-7, with D perhaps TRBD2 (6 bases). V shed 3 bases and J shed 6 bases, with 13 bases lying between them. This CDR3 contains 13 residues. Germline V gives CDR1 SGDLS, CDR2 YYNGEE. As DNA, the CDR3 is TGTGCCAGCAGCGCACTCCGGAGGGGCGAGCAGTACTTC. It translates to CASSALRRGEQYF.

The rearrangement joins TRBV10-3 to TRBJ1-3; weak D call: TRBD1 (6 bases). The ends were cut back, 6 bases at V and 0 bases at J, with 15 bases in the middle. The germline V gene encodes CDR1 ENHRY and CDR2 SYGVKD. The CDR3 length is 16 residues. The CDR3 DNA follows: TGTGCCATCAGCCTCGGCGGGGGCACCTCTGGAAACACCATATATTTT. It specifies CAISLGGGTSGNTIYF.

This sequence joins TRBV5-6 and TRBJ2-7; maybe TRBD1 (6 bases). The germline V gene encodes CDR1 SGHDT and CDR2 YYEEEE. Trimming shortened V by 4 bases and J by 2 bases, and 16 bases separated the two germline ends. The CDR3 totals 15 residues. The CDR3 DNA sequence: TGTGCCAGCAGCCTAGCAGGGGCTGGGACCTACGAGCAGTACTTC. Translating gives CASSLAGAGTYEQYF.